This T cell receptor beta chain derives from a study of blood T cell repertoires in COVID-19. This CDR3 comprises 14 residues. Germline V CDR1 and CDR2: MNHNS, SASEGT. Trimming took 1 base from V and 10 from J, leaving 13 bases between them. As processed by the authors: Estimated nucleated cell counts came from reference gene primer amplification. Assay used: immunoSEQ multiplex PCR; TCRdb lists only in-frame clones, some missing. For V, J and clone size, that table is used; D and trimming come from the DNA. The sample shows 200,000 to 250,000 clones, around 83% of them seen only once. Adults between about 18 and 89 years of age took part from 20 to 25 US areas.

The sequencing sample was made of PBMCs or T cells enriched from blood (not recorded which). The rearrangement uses TRBV6-1 and TRBJ1-4; tentative D call: TRBD1 (5 bases). The receptor's source is a woman aged 40 to 55 with acute COVID-19. The CDR3 is CASSEGGARAKLFF. In DNA form, the CDR3 reads TGTGCCAGCAGTGAAGGGGGCGCTCGAGCAAAACTGTTTTTT.